This TCR beta chain originates from a study of blood T cell repertoires in COVID-19. About the research overall: Nucleic acid was either cDNA or gDNA, and it came from T cells, B-cell-depleted T cells, or PBMCs.

This CDR3 comprises 18 residues. V lost 3 bases and J lost 0; bases outside the gene matches: 6. In germline, CDR1 is LNHDA, CDR2 SQIVND (reference sequence). Assay: immunoSEQ multiplex PCR; the TCRdb copy retains only in-frame clones and omits some. The sample consists of 320,000 or so clones, over 70% of them appearing once. Before being deemed recovered, Cohort 3 donors had two negative PCRs, clearance, or symptom resolution. The sequenced sample was PBMCs or T cells enriched from blood (not recorded which). This clonotype was sampled from a man younger than 40 who had recovered from COVID-19. The rearrangement links TRBV19 to TRBJ2-3; TRBD2 matches 13 bases. CDR3 sequence (DNA): TGTGCCAGTAGTATTCGGACTAGCGGGGGCCTTAGCACAGATACGCAGTATTTT. It specifies CASSIRTSGGLSTDTQYF.